The T cell receptor (beta chain) described here comes from a study of T cells in localized non-small cell lung cancer. Study outcomes and limitations: Adjacent uninvolved lung had the highest clonality, suggesting focused antigen responses. An association was observed between higher blood T cell density and longer overall survival. Only one tumor region went through sequencing, so heterogeneity may still be there. Adjacent lung tissue had a median around 50 of the top 100 clones found in the tumor.

Profiling relied on immunoSEQ multiplex PCR, and the TCRdb table lists in-frame clones only, not all of them. The sample contains 30,000 to 40,000 clones, around 73% of which appear only once. A note on this clone: Antigen: not known.

The CDR3 length is 14 residues. The V gene lost 6 bases and the J gene lost 2 bases, with 11 bases spanning the gap. CDR1 and CDR2 (germline): MGHDK, SYGVNS. The clonotype was recovered from a male donor older than 55 with stage II squamous cell lung carcinoma. The sample here was peripheral blood, taken before any cancer treatment. The rearrangement joins TRBV25-1 to TRBJ1-5; unclear D gene. The DNA of the CDR3 is TGTGCCAGCAGGGCCTGGGGAGGCAATCAGCCCCAGCATTTT. Its protein product is CASRAWGGNQPQHF.